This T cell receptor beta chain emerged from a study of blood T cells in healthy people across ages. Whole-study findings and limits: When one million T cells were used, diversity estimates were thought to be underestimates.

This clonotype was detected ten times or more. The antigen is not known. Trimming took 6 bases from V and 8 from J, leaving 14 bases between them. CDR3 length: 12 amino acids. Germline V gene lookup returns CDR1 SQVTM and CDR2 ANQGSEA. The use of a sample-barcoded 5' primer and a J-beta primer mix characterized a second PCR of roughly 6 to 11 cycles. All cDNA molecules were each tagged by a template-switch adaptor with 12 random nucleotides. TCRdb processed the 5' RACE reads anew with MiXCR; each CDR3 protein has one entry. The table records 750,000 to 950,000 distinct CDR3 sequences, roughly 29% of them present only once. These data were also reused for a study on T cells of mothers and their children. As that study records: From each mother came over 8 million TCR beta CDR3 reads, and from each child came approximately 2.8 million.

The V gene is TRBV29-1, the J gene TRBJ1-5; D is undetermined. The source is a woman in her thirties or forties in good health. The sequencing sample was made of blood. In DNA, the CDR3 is TGCAGCGTCCTACAAGCCGGGGAGCCCCAGCATTTT. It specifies CSVLQAGEPQHF.